The T cell receptor beta chain under discussion was sequenced for a study of blood T cell repertoires in COVID-19. Study as a whole: Collection of acute and convalescent COVID-19 samples took place in the United States, Italy and Spain. From T cells, B-cell-depleted T cells, or PBMCs came the material, which was cDNA or gDNA.

V lost 5 bases and J 4 bases, leaving 6 bases between the germline ends. Germline values: CDR1 SEHNR, CDR2 FQNEAQ (reference sequence). The length of the CDR3 is 13 residues. In the authors' workflow: The assay estimated nucleated cells by amplifying reference gene primers. The assay was immunoSEQ multiplex PCR, and TCRdb's table has in-frame clones only and misses some. V, J and clone size derive from that table, while D and trimming were established from the DNA sequence. This table holds around 140,000 clones, under 90% found once. This study enrolled people aged roughly 18 to 90 from approximately 24 US geographic areas.

Sequencing used PBMCs or T cells enriched from blood (not recorded which). The rearrangement links TRBV7-9 to TRBJ2-6; no clear D gene. This clonotype originated in a middle-aged man with acute COVID-19. The CDR3, as DNA: TGTGCCAGCAGCCAGTACGGGGCCAACGTCCTGACTTTC. Its protein is CASSQYGANVLTF.